This T cell receptor beta chain is from a study of shared clonotypes between healthy human individuals. Broader study findings: Generation probabilities of non-shared clonotypes were lower (relative to those shared by all four donors). Sampling was confined to blood; repertoires within tissues likely differ.

The genomic DNA of each subset was split evenly across several immunoSEQ plates. The assay was immunoSEQ multiplex PCR, and TCRdb's table has in-frame clones only and misses some. The table has about 2.2 million clones, over 85% seen once. As defined, naive CD8 cells were CD45RO-negative and positively selected for CCR7, with terminally differentiated effector memory CD45RA+ cells excluded. This CDR3 region has 15 residues. Germline lookup yields CDR1 LGHNA and CDR2 YNFKEQ. V dropped 5 bases and J dropped 0 bases, with 11 bases sitting between them. This clone was seen more than once but under ten times. Its antigen is unidentified.

The sequenced sample was naive CD8+ T cells from PBMCs. This receptor was identified in a man between 18 and 35 years old in good health. Some clones in this sample may be carry-over from other donors' samples. The chain combines TRBV4-2 with TRBJ1-5; D gene uncertain. CDR3: CASSTNEASNQPQHF. DNA for the CDR3: TGTGCCAGCAGCACCAACGAGGCTAGCAATCAGCCCCAGCATTTT.